Shown below are 7 T cell receptor beta chains from a single sample sequenced in a study of OX40 agonist ivuxolimab in advanced cancers. The repertoire was sequenced with immunoSEQ multiplex PCR; TCRdb's copy has only in-frame clones and lacks some. Altogether 60,000 to 65,000 clones are present, roughly 90% being singletons, with the ten largest covering approximately 0.62%. This material consisted of CD4+ or CD8+ T cells sorted from blood, taken in a trial of the OX40 agonist ivuxolimab. The source is an adult with an advanced solid tumor such as melanoma, head and neck, liver or kidney cancer.

The chain has TRBV4-1 and TRBJ1-3; D unclear. Per the germline V gene, CDR1 is MGHRA and CDR2 is YSYEKL. Between the trimmed V and J ends, which lost 1 base and 9 bases, there was a span of 10 bases. This CDR3 comprises 13 residues. This CDR3 reads CASSQGPGSTIYF. For the CDR3, the DNA is TGCGCCAGCAGCCAAGGTCCCGGGTCCACCATATATTTT.

The chain couples TRBV5-4 to TRBJ2-3; 11 bases agree with TRBD2. V dropped 0 bases and J dropped 4; count of bases not matched to a gene: 10. This CDR3 region has 18 residues. The germline CDR1 and CDR2 sequences are SGHNT and YYREEE (reference sequence). Here the CDR3 DNA reads TGTGCCAGCAGCTTGGTGGCTAGCGGGGGGTCAAATCCAGATACGCAGTATTTT. Translation gives CASSLVASGGSNPDTQYF.

The V gene is TRBV7-3, the J gene TRBJ1-1; unclear D gene. Germline V gives CDR1 SGHTA, CDR2 FQGTGA. The CDR3 loop spans 15 amino acids. V lost 5 bases, J lost 3 bases, and 16 bases lay in between. The CDR3 DNA follows: TGTGCCAGCAGCCCTGGCGTTACGTTTTACACTGAAGCTTTCTTT. It is translated as CASSPGVTFYTEAFF. Variable domain in full (rest from reference TRBV7-3 and TRBJ1-1): GAGVSQTPSNKVTEKGKYVELRCDPISGHTALYWYRQSLGQGPEFLIYFQGTGAADDSGLPNDRFFAVRPEGSVSTLKIQRTERGDSAVYLCASSPGVTFYTEAFFGQGTRLTVV.

The chain links TRBV6-6 to TRBJ1-1; maybe TRBD1 (5 bases). The length of the CDR3 is 15 residues. Trimming removed 0 bases at V and 4 bases at J, with 12 bases between. In germline, CDR1 is MNHNY, CDR2 SVGAGI (reference sequence). For the CDR3, the DNA is TGTGCCAGCAGTTACTCCGGGGACCAGGGCACTGAAGCTTTCTTT. Translated, it gives CASSYSGDQGTEAFF.

This clone was counted only a few times. J is TRBJ2-2 and V is TRBV7-3; 10 bases agree with TRBD1. The CDR3 has 18 amino acids. Germline-derived CDR1 and CDR2 are SGHTA and FQGTGA. The trim removed 1 base at V and 5 bases at J, leaving 10 bases unmatched. The CDR3 DNA follows: TGTGCCAGCAGCTTAAATAGAGGGGACAGGGGCCGGACCGGGGAGCTGTTTTTT. Its translation is CASSLNRGDRGRTGELFF. The full variable domain, with the rest looked up from reference TRBV7-3 and TRBJ2-2, is GAGVSQTPSNKVTEKGKYVELRCDPISGHTALYWYRQSLGQGPEFLIYFQGTGAADDSGLPNDRFFAVRPEGSVSTLKIQRTERGDSAVYLCASSLNRGDRGRTGELFFGEGSRLTVL.

V and J are TRBV30 and TRBJ1-5; 7 nucleotides align to TRBD1. J was trimmed by 2 bases and V by 0 bases; bases with no gene match: 1. This CDR3 region has 14 residues. Germline lookup yields CDR1 GTSNPN and CDR2 SVGIG (reference sequence). The CDR3 coding sequence is TGTGCCTGGAGTGTAACAGGGGGCAATCAGCCCCAGCATTTT. Residues: CAWSVTGGNQPQHF.

This rearrangement joins TRBV5-1 to TRBJ2-1, with a weak D call TRBD2 (5 bases). CDR1 SGHRS and CDR2 YFSETQ come from the germline V gene. V dropped 4 bases and J dropped 7 bases, with 21 bases sitting between them. This CDR3 is built from 16 residues. Here the CDR3 reads CASSAFTSRERNEQFF. The CDR3 coding sequence is TGCGCCAGCAGCGCCTTCACTAGTCGAGAGAGGAATGAGCAGTTCTTC.